Reported below is one TCR beta chain. Its antigen remains unidentified. The data belong to a study of persistence of HIV-infected CD4 T cells. Sequencing used immunoSEQ version 4 in survey mode. Clones were read by immunoSEQ multiplex PCR, and TCRdb kept only the in-frame ones, dropping some. The sample contains 35,000 to 40,000 clones, roughly 87% of which appear only once. This nonspecific control used anti-CD3/anti-CD28 bead stimulation of CD4+ T cells. Sorting of responding CD4+ T cells relied on upregulated CD40 ligand together with CD69. The CDR3 covers 14 residues. The germline V gene encodes CDR1 LGHDT and CDR2 YNNKEL (reference sequence). The germline V and J ends were trimmed by 4 bases and 0 bases, with 10 bases remaining between them.

The chain links TRBV3-1 (or the pseudogene TRBV3-2) to TRBJ2-7; either TRBD1 or TRBD2 may supply D (5 bases each). Material: CD4+ T cells sorted from PBMCs after 18-hour stimulation, obtained from a patient who received antiretroviral therapy. The TCR was taken from an adult man with HIV who was CMV-seropositive. The CDR3 bases are TGTGCCAGCAGCCCCCGGGACGGCTCCTACGAGCAGTACTTC. Its translation: CASSPRDGSYEQYF.